The rows below give T cell receptor beta chains drawn from one sample of a study of response to subunit inactivated influenza vaccine. MiXCR was run by TCRdb on the RT-PCR reads, yielding one entry per CDR3 protein. This repertoire shows about 160,000 distinct CDR3 sequences, 11% found once; its top ten account for around 12%. The sequences come from non-naive T cells sorted from PBMCs, collected 35 to 45 days after vaccination. The receptors stem from a man in his fifties or sixties who received an inactivated influenza vaccine. The conserved cysteine and the conserved F or W are not part of the CDR3 here. The size entry is marked missing in some rows and otherwise reads once, few, many or a size class.

clone_size,v_call,j_call,cdr3_aa
NA,TRBV5-1,TRBJ2-7,ASSLASGLSSYEQY
NA,TRBV9,TRBJ2-1,ASSALAGGPYNEQF
many,TRBV29-1,TRBJ1-1,SVAAGANTEAF
few,TRBV14,TRBJ2-3,ASSQDYLDTQY
NA,TRBV30,TRBJ2-7,AWRFRDTVYEQY
NA,TRBV2,TRBJ1-2,ASSELGAGGYT
NA,TRBV7-2,TRBJ2-2,ASSLMRGPVGELF
few,TRBV20-1,TRBJ1-5,SALWDGLQH
NA,TRBV5-4,TRBJ1-3,ASSQGGSTIY
NA,TRBV3-1,TRBJ2-5,ASSLLAGGVQETQY
NA,TRBV6-2/TRBV6-3,TRBJ2-5,ASTQWTGRETQY
NA,TRBV7-9,TRBJ1-2,ASSLDSGGNGYT
NA,TRBV20-1,TRBJ1-1,SAQGANTEAF
NA,TRBV4-2,TRBJ2-1,ASSHPGIASSYNEQF
many,TRBV12-3/TRBV12-4,TRBJ2-1,ASSLGGGSYNEQF
few,TRBV20-1,TRBJ2-7,SATKGGYEQY
NA,TRBV20-1,TRBJ2-7,SARLAKEQY
many,TRBV12-3/TRBV12-4,TRBJ1-5,ASKKADNQPQH
NA,TRBV7-2,TRBJ2-1,ASSLNSRAGGGEQF
few,TRBV11-2,TRBJ2-7,ASSSTGSGYEQY
few,TRBV4-3,TRBJ2-1,ASSQDRTGYEQF
NA,TRBV27,TRBJ2-7,ASSPGTGPVYEQY
few,TRBV24-1,TRBJ2-7,ATSDFKGKQY
NA,TRBV7-6,TRBJ1-1,ASSPSQTNTEAF
many,TRBV5-6,TRBJ1-2,ASSLANGGTNYGYT
NA,TRBV7-9,TRBJ1-5,ASGQGDHQPQH
NA,TRBV9,TRBJ2-1,ASSVGDRPCNEQF
many,TRBV7-3,TRBJ2-1,ASSLTGGRSYNEQF
many,TRBV3-1,TRBJ2-7,ASRSTSYEQY
few,TRBV7-9,TRBJ2-1,ASSLTGGPYNEQF
many,TRBV28,TRBJ1-1,ASSEATGKAYNMNTEAF
NA,TRBV2,TRBJ2-1,ASGRGQGSNEQF
few,TRBV20-1,TRBJ1-2,SARVRQDLGYGYT
few,TRBV6-2/TRBV6-3,TRBJ2-1,ASSPGQGNYNEQF
few,TRBV27,TRBJ2-1,ASSLAGSRHYNEQF
NA,TRBV29-1,TRBJ2-7,SVASRYSYEQY
NA,TRBV12-3/TRBV12-4,TRBJ2-7,ASSSGRPQPYEQY
few,TRBV4-1,TRBJ1-2,ASSPRYQGASYGYT
few,TRBV9,TRBJ2-1,ASSVAGTQYNEQF
NA,TRBV5-6,TRBJ1-2,ASSRTGWYGYT
few,TRBV7-9,TRBJ2-1,ASSPHLGVQQF
many,TRBV11-2,TRBJ1-1,ASSLGTWGQADTEAF
many,TRBV7-2,TRBJ2-3,ASSLKAGGSDTQY